This T cell receptor (beta chain) was observed in a study of technical replicates of blood from a handful of donors. This CDR3 contains 15 residues. From germline, CDR1 is MDHEN and CDR2 SYDVKM. The ends lost 3 bases at V and 4 bases at J; junction bases unmatched: 8. TCRdb's copy holds only in-frame clones and misses some; the assay was immunoSEQ multiplex PCR. The data show some 80,000 clones, about 92% seen once. The chain links TRBV28 to TRBJ1-2, with 7 bases lining up with TRBD1. The sequence was obtained from a human donor in good health. What was sequenced was T cells isolated from PBMCs. As DNA, the CDR3 is TGTGCCAGCAGTTTGGTTGACAGGGATGGCTATGGCTACACCTTC. Translated, it gives CASSLVDRDGYGYTF.